The clone carrying this T cell receptor (beta chain) was counted many times. No antigen is known for it. RNA transcripts yielded amplified TCR beta CDR3 regions. Researchers ran a first-round RT-PCR on the TCR CDR3 using the HTBI primer set. One entry per CDR3 protein results from TCRdb running MiXCR on the multiplex PCR reads. The data hold 250,000 or so distinct CDR3 sequences, with just over 14% observed a single time. This sample is part of a study of T cells in Graves' hyperthyroidism and ophthalmopathy. Study findings and constraints: A model of 13 V-J pairs discriminated ophthalmopathy from stable hyperthyroidism.

Blood was drawn at first hyperthyroidism diagnosis, before any ophthalmopathy symptoms. PBMCs came from roughly 10 ml fresh peripheral blood. Germline-derived CDR1 and CDR2 are DFQATT and SNEGSKA (reference sequence). There are 10 residues in the CDR3. Trimming removed 7 bases from V and 7 bases from J, with 8 bases in between. Material: blood. The origin of this receptor is a woman aged 40 to 50 with Graves' hyperthyroidism that later progressed to Graves' ophthalmopathy. The gene calls are TRBV20-1 and TRBJ2-1, with D unresolved. The CDR3 is CSGSENEQFF. CDR3 nucleotide sequence: TGCAGTGGAAGCGAGAATGAGCAGTTCTTC.